This T cell receptor (beta chain) is drawn from a study of T cells in Graves' hyperthyroidism and ophthalmopathy (dated by TCRdb to between 2018 and 2021). For context, the study as a whole: Peripheral blood was collected at initial diagnosis, before any treatment. To identify distinguishing TCR V-J signatures, a discovery cohort of 90 to 100 patients was used, comprising 40 to 45 with Graves' ophthalmopathy and around 60 with stable Graves' hyperthyroidism. Whether ophthalmopathy could be predicted prospectively was tested in an independent validation cohort made up of approximately 19 hyperthyroidism patients plus 17 patients who later progressed to ophthalmopathy. The roughly 91 discovery patients were randomly split 7:3 into training and test sets. In several Graves' hyperthyroidism patients, the study also compared T-cell repertoires from thyroid tissue with T-cell repertoires from blood. Once sampling was done, hyperthyroidism patients were given methimazole at a starting dose of 30 mg daily, whereas ophthalmopathy patients were given high-dose intravenous methylprednisolone. According to the paper, TCR Vbeta CDR3 sequencing was carried out on approximately 140 peripheral blood samples, which came from about 45 ophthalmopathy, around 74 hyperthyroidism and roughly 17 progressor patients.

Summary of the overall study and its limitations: In validation, progression to ophthalmopathy was predicted by the model with approximately 67% sensitivity and around 76% specificity, a median of approximately 6.5 months before onset. Ophthalmopathy was separated from stable hyperthyroidism by a 13 V-J signature model, with about 86% sensitivity and about 81% specificity obtained in cross-validation and 80%/75% obtained in testing. Sample size was not statistically predetermined, and blinding of investigators to group allocation was not performed. Blood samples also contained most of the expanded thyroid clonotypes (frequency above 0.001), which suggests that blood repertoires may reflect thyroid immune responses.

A patient counted as having stable Graves' hyperthyroidism if no progression to ophthalmopathy occurred over 18 months of follow-up. Hyperthyroidism patients were newly diagnosed, with disease duration under 2 months, and aged 18 to 65 years. Exclusion was applied to patients with uncontrolled infections, other autoimmune diseases, pregnancy or lactation. Diagnoses were based on clinical symptoms, serum thyroxine and TRAb, thyroid ultrasound and orbital computed tomography. PBMCs were separated from roughly 9.3 ml of fresh peripheral blood using Ficoll-Paque density gradient centrifugation. Trizol reagent was used to extract total RNA, and RNA quality was then checked on an Agilent 2100 Bioanalyzer. As encoded in the germline V gene, CDR1 is SGHTA while CDR2 is FQGNSA. The trim is 4 bases for V and 9 bases for J, with a gap of 19 bases between the germline ends. From its cysteine to its phenylalanine, the CDR3 spans 15 amino acids. The kept DNA is CDR3 alone, 45 bases in frame from the first base.

The TCR beta CDR3 regions were amplified from RNA transcripts. For the first round of RT-PCR on the TCR CDR3, the HTBI primer set was used together with the Qiagen OneStep RT-PCR kit. Libraries were constructed in a second round of multiplex PCR, after which size selection and purification were carried out. The libraries were sequenced on an Illumina HiSeq2000 using paired-end 100 bp reads. As for the authors' bioinformatics: SOAPnuke was used to process the raw data, throwing out any read that contained adapters or uncalled bases, had a mean Phred below 15, or lacked an exact constant-primer or identifier match. COPE v1.2.5 was used to merge high-quality paired reads, and clonotypes were defined as unique nucleotide sequences. MiTCR v1.1 was used to align the clonotypes against IMGT TRBV, TRBD and TRBJ reference segments. The analysis was restricted to V-J combinations with a frequency above 0.0001, which together covered just over 99% of the repertoires. The TCS score was defined as F50 (clonal expansion) divided by E x V (chaos), with BLOSUM62-based TCRdist calculated between CDR3 peptides within each V-J. Welch's t-statistics and random forest reduced several hundred V-J features to 13, which were used in a naive Bayes classifier (R e1071). Starting from the raw public reads, TCRdb applied fastp trimming at Q25, assembled clones with MiXCR and retained in-frame beta chains. Rows with a matching CDR3 protein are joined into one entry that keeps the most common DNA and genes. For this entry, the V and J calls and clone size follow TCRdb and not the study's own pipeline. The sample table lists about 290,000 distinct CDR3 sequences, around 15% of them with a count of one. The ten largest clones add up to 7% to 9.5% of the sample.

This clonotype was counted ten times or more. The target of this receptor is not known. It has no much larger one-base neighbor in the sample; base qualities were not kept. The rearranged chain carries TRBV7-2 and TRBJ2-4, with TRBD1 as a weak D call on 6 bases. The specimen was blood. The receptor comes from a woman in her forties with Graves' hyperthyroidism. CDR3 protein: CASSSSVGARSIQYF. The nucleotide sequence is TGTGCCAGCAGCTCCTCGGTGGGGGCGCGGAGCATTCAGTACTTC.